Listed below are T cell receptor beta chains from one sample, sequenced in a study of PD-1 blockade in mismatch repair-deficient tumors. Assay: immunoSEQ multiplex PCR; the TCRdb copy retains only in-frame clones and omits some. The profile covers about 84,000 clones, with 81% appearing a single time and roughly 2.7% taken by the ten largest. Sequences were derived from peripheral blood, sampled 12 weeks after starting pembrolizumab. The receptors derive from an adult with mismatch repair-deficient cancer. Both conserved end residues are trimmed from each CDR3.

V gene: TRBV5-6; J gene: TRBJ2-7; CDR3 length: 14; CDR3 protein: ASSLALWGGTYEQY
V gene: TRBV29-1; J gene: TRBJ2-1; CDR3 length: 11; CDR3 protein: SVVMRLVGEQF
V gene: TRBV7-9; J gene: TRBJ1-1; CDR3 length: 11; CDR3 protein: ASSLQWDREAF
V gene: TRBV7-2; J gene: TRBJ1-2; CDR3 length: 11; CDR3 protein: ASSFGGSDGYT
V gene: TRBV7-8; J gene: TRBJ1-1; CDR3 length: 10; CDR3 protein: ASSQDRGHAF
V gene: TRBV5-4; J gene: TRBJ2-7; CDR3 length: 13; CDR3 protein: ASSQDLGVRREQY
V gene: TRBV7-3; J gene: TRBJ2-3; CDR3 length: 11; CDR3 protein: ASSTQGTDTQY
V gene: TRBV5-6; J gene: TRBJ2-3; CDR3 length: 11; CDR3 protein: ASSLTSWDTQY
V gene: TRBV2; J gene: TRBJ2-1; CDR3 length: 11; CDR3 protein: ASSDGGGNEQF
V gene: TRBV5-4; J gene: TRBJ2-7; CDR3 length: 11; CDR3 protein: ASSLQGSREQY
V gene: TRBV20-1; J gene: TRBJ2-1; CDR3 length: 9; CDR3 protein: SARGQPEQF
V gene: TRBV9; J gene: TRBJ2-3; CDR3 length: 16; CDR3 protein: ASSPQAETLPSTDTQY
V gene: TRBV7-3; J gene: TRBJ2-7; CDR3 length: 11; CDR3 protein: ASSEGLLARTY
V gene: TRBV13; J gene: TRBJ2-3; CDR3 length: 12; CDR3 protein: ASSSATSPDTQY
V gene: TRBV5-4; J gene: TRBJ1-3; CDR3 length: 13; CDR3 protein: ASSLGQGLGNTIY
V gene: TRBV9; J gene: TRBJ2-2; CDR3 length: 10; CDR3 protein: ASSTNTGELF
V gene: TRBV19; J gene: TRBJ1-3; CDR3 length: 12; CDR3 protein: ASSMGNSGNTIY
V gene: TRBV6-5; J gene: TRBJ1-1; CDR3 length: 11; CDR3 protein: ASGSGPNTEAF
V gene: TRBV19; J gene: TRBJ2-5; CDR3 length: 13; CDR3 protein: ASSIGQGAPETQY
V gene: TRBV6-1; J gene: TRBJ2-7; CDR3 length: 13; CDR3 protein: ASSSGTTISYEQY
V gene: TRBV29-1; J gene: TRBJ1-1; CDR3 length: 9; CDR3 protein: SADGAGEAF
V gene: TRBV10-3; J gene: TRBJ1-2; CDR3 length: 12; CDR3 protein: AISPLTVNYGYT
V gene: TRBV11-2; J gene: TRBJ1-5; CDR3 length: 11; CDR3 protein: ASSGDRNQPQH
V gene: TRBV2; J gene: TRBJ1-2; CDR3 length: 12; CDR3 protein: ASRDDREGYGYT
V gene: TRBV9; J gene: TRBJ2-2; CDR3 length: 10; CDR3 protein: ASSSNTGELF
V gene: TRBV9; J gene: TRBJ2-2; CDR3 length: 14; CDR3 protein: ASSVLDRAYTGELF
V gene: TRBV20-1; J gene: TRBJ1-1; CDR3 length: 9; CDR3 protein: SARGQEEAF
V gene: TRBV5-1; J gene: TRBJ2-5; CDR3 length: 13; CDR3 protein: ASSLSSRQQETQY
V gene: TRBV19; J gene: TRBJ2-7; CDR3 length: 13; CDR3 protein: ASSIPGLANYEQY
V gene: TRBV13; J gene: TRBJ2-7; CDR3 length: 14; CDR3 protein: ASSLDRLSGSYEQY
V gene: TRBV6-5; J gene: TRBJ1-3; CDR3 length: 13; CDR3 protein: ASKTTDLSGNTIY
V gene: TRBV7-9; J gene: TRBJ2-3; CDR3 length: 14; CDR3 protein: ASSLRLAGGADTQY
V gene: TRBV7-9; J gene: TRBJ2-7; CDR3 length: 13; CDR3 protein: ASSGHRTGTYEQY
V gene: TRBV5-4; J gene: TRBJ2-2; CDR3 length: 13; CDR3 protein: ASSFTGTYTGELF
V gene: TRBV5-4; J gene: TRBJ2-7; CDR3 length: 10; CDR3 protein: ASSLSTSEQY
V gene: TRBV7-8; J gene: TRBJ2-7; CDR3 length: 12; CDR3 protein: ASSFLAGDNEQY
V gene: TRBV7-9; J gene: TRBJ2-7; CDR3 length: 14; CDR3 protein: ASSSSGSPPIYEQY
V gene: TRBV19; J gene: TRBJ2-3; CDR3 length: 13; CDR3 protein: ASSTSGTRADTQY
V gene: TRBV27; J gene: TRBJ2-3; CDR3 length: 17; CDR3 protein: ASSLSRRLIREETDTQY
V gene: TRBV7-3; J gene: TRBJ2-2; CDR3 length: 10; CDR3 protein: ASSQGNGELF
V gene: TRBV19; J gene: TRBJ2-1; CDR3 length: 14; CDR3 protein: ASTVGVAGGFNEQF
V gene: TRBV27; J gene: TRBJ2-1; CDR3 length: 12; CDR3 protein: ASSKGAGRNEQF
V gene: TRBV30; J gene: TRBJ1-1; CDR3 length: 11; CDR3 protein: AWSVQLNTEAF
V gene: TRBV11-2; J gene: TRBJ2-7; CDR3 length: 12; CDR3 protein: ASSETSGSYEQY
V gene: TRBV11-2; J gene: TRBJ1-2; CDR3 length: 13; CDR3 protein: ASSPFKGHGYGYT
V gene: TRBV29-1; J gene: TRBJ2-1; CDR3 length: 12; CDR3 protein: SVETSGGLNEQF
V gene: TRBV6-1; J gene: TRBJ1-2; CDR3 length: 12; CDR3 protein: ASSERDRAVGYT
V gene: TRBV11-2; J gene: TRBJ1-4; CDR3 length: 12; CDR3 protein: ASSLERQSEKLF
V gene: TRBV15; J gene: TRBJ2-5; CDR3 length: 13; CDR3 protein: ATSRASAYQETQY
V gene: TRBV14; J gene: TRBJ2-5; CDR3 length: 13; CDR3 protein: ASSQLVGDGETQY
V gene: TRBV6-1; J gene: TRBJ2-7; CDR3 length: 13; CDR3 protein: ASSGFAGASYEQY
V gene: TRBV6-6; J gene: TRBJ2-3; CDR3 length: 9; CDR3 protein: ASTASDTQY
V gene: TRBV11-2; J gene: TRBJ1-4; CDR3 length: 12; CDR3 protein: ASSYRATNEKLF
V gene: TRBV13; J gene: TRBJ1-2; CDR3 length: 13; CDR3 protein: ASSSNRDRGDGYT
V gene: TRBV11-3; J gene: TRBJ1-1; CDR3 length: 11; CDR3 protein: ASSLAGYTEAF